Below, one T cell receptor (beta chain) is given with its context. Its specific antigen is unknown. Base qualities were left out, and no much larger clone turns up one base away. The protocol used for the library was the immunoSEQ multiplex PCR assay. Held by TCRdb, this immuneACCESS table contains in-frame sequences only and omits some clones. Under half of the omission traces to an unresolved V gene where checked; the cause of the rest is unknown. In this sample the table shows about 180,000 clones, around nine tenths of which occur a single time. Jointly, the top ten make up approximately 1.4% of the sample. This sample is part of a study of control samples from healthy donors and cancer patients (dated by TCRdb to the early 2020s). The CDR3 runs 16 residues from the cysteine to the phenylalanine. Only CDR3 DNA remains: 48 bases, in frame from the first base. CDR1 and CDR2 are read off the germline V gene (reference sequence) as SEHNR and FQNEAQ. Unmatched junction bases come to 10, with V trimmed by 5 bases and J by 1 base.

The chain links TRBV7-9 with TRBJ1-1, with 7 middle bases fitting TRBD1. This sequence originates from a man aged 25 to 45 in good health. The material sequenced was blood. The DNA is as follows: TGTGCCAGCAGCCTTCAGGGGGGAAAGGGGAACACTGAAGCTTTCTTT. Its protein product is CASSLQGGKGNTEAFF.